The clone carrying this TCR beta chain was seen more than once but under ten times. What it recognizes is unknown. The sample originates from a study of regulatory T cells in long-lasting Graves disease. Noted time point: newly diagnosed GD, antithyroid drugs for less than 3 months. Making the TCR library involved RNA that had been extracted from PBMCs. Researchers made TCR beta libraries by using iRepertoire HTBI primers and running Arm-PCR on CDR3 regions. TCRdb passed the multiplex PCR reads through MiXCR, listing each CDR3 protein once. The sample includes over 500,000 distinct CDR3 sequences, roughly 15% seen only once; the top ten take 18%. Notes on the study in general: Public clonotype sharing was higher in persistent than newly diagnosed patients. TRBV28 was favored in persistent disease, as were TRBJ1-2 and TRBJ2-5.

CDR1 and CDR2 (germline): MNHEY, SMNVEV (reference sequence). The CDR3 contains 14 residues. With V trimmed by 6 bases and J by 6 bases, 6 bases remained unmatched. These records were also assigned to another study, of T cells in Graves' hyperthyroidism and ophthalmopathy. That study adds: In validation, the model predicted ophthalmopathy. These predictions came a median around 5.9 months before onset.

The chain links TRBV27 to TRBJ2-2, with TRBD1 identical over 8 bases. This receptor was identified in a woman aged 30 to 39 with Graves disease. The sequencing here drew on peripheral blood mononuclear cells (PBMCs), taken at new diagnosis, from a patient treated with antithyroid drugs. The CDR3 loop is CASSFDRGSGELFF. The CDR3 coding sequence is TGTGCCAGCAGCTTTGACAGGGGTTCCGGGGAGCTGTTTTTT.